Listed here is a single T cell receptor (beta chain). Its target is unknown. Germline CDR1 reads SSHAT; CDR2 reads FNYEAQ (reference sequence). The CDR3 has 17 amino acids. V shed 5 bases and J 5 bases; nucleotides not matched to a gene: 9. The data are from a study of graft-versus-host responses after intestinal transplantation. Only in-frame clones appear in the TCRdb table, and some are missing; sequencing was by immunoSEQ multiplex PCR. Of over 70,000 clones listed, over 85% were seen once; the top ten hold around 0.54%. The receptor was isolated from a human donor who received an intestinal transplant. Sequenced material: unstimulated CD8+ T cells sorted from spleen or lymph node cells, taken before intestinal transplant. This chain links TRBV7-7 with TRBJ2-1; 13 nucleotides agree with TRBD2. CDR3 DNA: TGTGCCAGCAGCCCAGGACTAGCGGGAGTTCTAGACAATGAGCAGTTCTTC. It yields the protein CASSPGLAGVLDNEQFF.